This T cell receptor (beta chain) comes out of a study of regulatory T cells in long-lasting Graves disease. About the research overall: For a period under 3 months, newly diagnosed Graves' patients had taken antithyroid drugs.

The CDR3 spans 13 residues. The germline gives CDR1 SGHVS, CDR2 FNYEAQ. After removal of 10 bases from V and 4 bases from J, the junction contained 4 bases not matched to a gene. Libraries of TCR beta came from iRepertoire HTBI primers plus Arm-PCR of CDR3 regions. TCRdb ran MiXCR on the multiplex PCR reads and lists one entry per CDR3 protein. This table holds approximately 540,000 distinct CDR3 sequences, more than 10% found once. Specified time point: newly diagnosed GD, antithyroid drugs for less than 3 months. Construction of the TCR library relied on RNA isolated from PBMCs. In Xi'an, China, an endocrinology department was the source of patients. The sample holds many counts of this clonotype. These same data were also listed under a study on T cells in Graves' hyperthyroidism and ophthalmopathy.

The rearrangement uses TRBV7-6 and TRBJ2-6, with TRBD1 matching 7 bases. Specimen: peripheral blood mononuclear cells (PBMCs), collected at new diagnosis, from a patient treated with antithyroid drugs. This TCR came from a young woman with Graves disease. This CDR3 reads CANDRAGANVLTF. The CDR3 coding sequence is TGTGCCAACGACAGGGCCGGGGCCAACGTCCTGACTTTC.